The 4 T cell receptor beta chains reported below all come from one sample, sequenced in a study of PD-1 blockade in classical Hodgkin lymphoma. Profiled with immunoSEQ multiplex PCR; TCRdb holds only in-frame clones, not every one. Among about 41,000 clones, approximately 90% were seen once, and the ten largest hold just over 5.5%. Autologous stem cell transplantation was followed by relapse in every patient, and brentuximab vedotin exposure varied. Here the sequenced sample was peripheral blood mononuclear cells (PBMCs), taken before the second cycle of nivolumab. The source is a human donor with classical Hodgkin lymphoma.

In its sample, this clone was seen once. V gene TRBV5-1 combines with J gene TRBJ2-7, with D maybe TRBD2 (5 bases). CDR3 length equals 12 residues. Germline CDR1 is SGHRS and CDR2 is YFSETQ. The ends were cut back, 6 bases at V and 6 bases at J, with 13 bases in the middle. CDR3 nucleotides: TGCGCCAGCACTTCTGGAGGCACCGAGCAGTACTTC. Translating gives CASTSGGTEQYF. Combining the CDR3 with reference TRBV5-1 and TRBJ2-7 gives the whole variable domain KAGVTQTPRYLIKTRGQQVTLSCSPISGHRSVSWYQQTPGQGLQFLFEYFSETQRNKGNFPGRFSGRQFSNSRSEMNVSTLELGDSALYLCASTSGGTEQYFGPGTRLTVT.

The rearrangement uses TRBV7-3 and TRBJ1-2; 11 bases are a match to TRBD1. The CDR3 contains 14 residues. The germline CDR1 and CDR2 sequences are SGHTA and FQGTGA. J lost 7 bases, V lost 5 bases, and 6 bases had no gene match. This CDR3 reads CASSQGQGAGGYTF. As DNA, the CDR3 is TGTGCCAGCAGCCAAGGACAGGGGGCAGGTGGCTACACCTTC.

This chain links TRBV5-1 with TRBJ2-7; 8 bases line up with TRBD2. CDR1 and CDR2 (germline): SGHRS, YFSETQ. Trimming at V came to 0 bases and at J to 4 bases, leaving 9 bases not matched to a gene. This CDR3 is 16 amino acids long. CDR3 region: CASSLAMTGGQYEQYF. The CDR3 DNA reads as TGCGCCAGCAGCTTGGCCATGACGGGGGGGCAGTACGAGCAGTACTTC.

For the CDR3, the DNA is TGTGCCAGCAGCCCCTGGACAGGGACCACAGATACGCAGTATTTT. This translates into CASSPWTGTTDTQYF. This rearrangement joins TRBV11-2 to TRBJ2-3; 8 bases match TRBD1. The germline CDR1 and CDR2 sequences are SGHAT and FQNNGV. J lost 2 bases, V lost 5 bases, and 6 bases had no gene match. The CDR3 is 15 amino acids.